This T cell receptor (beta chain) was identified in a study of cytotoxic CD8 clonotypes in ibrutinib-treated CLL (dated by TCRdb to about 2021). General notes on the study: The cohort was composed of ten to eleven relapsed/refractory and about 15 treatment-naive patients; IGHV unmutated status was identified in 17 patients. Partial responses were observed in approximately 24 patients and complete responses in 2; after a median follow-up of around 64 months, remission was maintained in 14 patients and progression was observed in roughly twelve. The response samples were drawn at a median of approximately 12 months into treatment, with a range of roughly 6 to 40 months. An average of around 250,000 productive templates and 94,082 productive rearrangements was obtained per sample. Longitudinal samples were available for about 30% of the 86 trial participants. Cryopreserved peripheral blood mononuclear cells were obtained prior to treatment, at the time of response, and at either disease progression or sustained remission. All remission and progressive disease samples were collected while patients were still receiving ibrutinib.

Concerning this clone: Its recognized antigen is unknown. Within one base of it there is no much larger clone, and no base qualities were kept.

A MiSeq instrument was used for deep resolution sequencing, which targeted depths ranging from 1 in 1 million up to 1 in 200,000 T cells, with coverage averaging 10x for each clonotype. TCR beta libraries were generated with the immunoSEQ hsTCRB Kit. The study's own analysis went as follows. The data were analyzed with ImmunoSEQ Analyzer and ImmunoSEQ Data Assistant, and V, D and J gene assignments followed IMGT definitions. Clonality was computed as one minus normalized Shannon entropy of productive rearrangement frequencies, ranging from 0 to 1. Public clonotype analysis was restricted to overrepresented clonotypes comprising at least 0.05% of each patient's repertoire. About 13 age-matched healthy donor repertoires from immuneACCESS were used as controls for clonality. Held by TCRdb, this immuneACCESS table contains in-frame sequences only and omits some clones. Under half of the omission traces to an unresolved V gene where checked; the cause of the rest is unknown. V and J calls and clone size come straight from that table; D and trimming were deduced from the DNA. The sample has 130,000 to 150,000 clones on record, about 79% of them singletons. 13% of the sample lies in the top ten.

General findings and caveats noted by the study authors: Public clonotypes were rare and either contracted or stayed stable during treatment, and the rise in clonality at ibrutinib response reflected the expansion of private clonotypes. Baseline clonality exceeded that of age-matched healthy donors and correlated strongly with circulating CD8+ T-cell counts. An increase in clonality was observed at ibrutinib response, with clonality remaining stable during sustained remission and falling back toward baseline at progression. Sustained-remission and progressing patients did not have matched sampling times, and lymph node repertoires were not examined.

This specimen's time point label, per the study, means: about a year on ibrutinib. For TCR beta library preparation, approximately 2 micrograms of genomic DNA were isolated from cryopreserved PBMCs. Longitudinal blood samples from CLL patients on ibrutinib monotherapy underwent high-throughput TCR beta sequencing. The patients took part in an open-label, single-center phase 2 trial of ibrutinib monotherapy. From cysteine to phenylalanine, the CDR3 is 15 amino acids long. Only the CDR3 DNA is retained, 45 bases long and in frame from the first base. V lost 3 bases and J lost 2 bases, and the count of bases not matched to a germline gene is 7. CDR1 and CDR2, per the germline V gene (reference sequence), are LNHDA and SQIVND.

The clonotype originates from a human donor with chronic lymphocytic leukemia. The sample here was PBMCs, taken after 12 months of ibrutinib treatment. The V gene is TRBV19 and the J gene is TRBJ2-7, and 7 bases in between align with TRBD2. The CDR3 reads CASSIFAGDAYEQYF. At the DNA level, the sequence is TGTGCCAGTAGTATTTTCGCGGGAGATGCCTACGAGCAGTACTTC.